The entry below gives a single TCR beta chain sequence along with its context. The antigen is undetermined. This entry is derived from a study of blood T cells in healthy people across ages. Notes on the study in general: The authors considered diversity estimates from one million T cells to be underestimates. Donors of long life had a larger count of naive CD4+ cells and greater diversity than aged donors.

For the second PCR, which ran for about 6 to 11 cycles, a sample-barcoded 5' primer and a J-beta primer mix were used. TCRdb independently ran MiXCR on the 5' RACE reads; one entry per CDR3 protein. The sample gives over 700,000 distinct CDR3 sequences, more than 20% of which show up once; 9% to 9.5% is in the top ten. There are 14 residues in the CDR3. The V end was cut by 6 bases, the J end by 9 bases, with 17 bases between. Another study also made use of these data, one on T cells of mothers and their children. In that study: Versus unrelated pairs, overlap was slightly higher in related mother-child pairs, without reaching significance.

The receptor's source is a boy aged 5-17 years in good health. The chain carries TRBV12-3 or TRBV12-4 and TRBJ2-2, with D possibly TRBD2 on 6 matching bases. The sequencing input was blood. CDR3 protein: CASRSRDSRRELFF. In DNA, the CDR3 is TGTGCCAGCAGATCCCGGGACTCCCGAAGGGAGCTGTTTTTT.